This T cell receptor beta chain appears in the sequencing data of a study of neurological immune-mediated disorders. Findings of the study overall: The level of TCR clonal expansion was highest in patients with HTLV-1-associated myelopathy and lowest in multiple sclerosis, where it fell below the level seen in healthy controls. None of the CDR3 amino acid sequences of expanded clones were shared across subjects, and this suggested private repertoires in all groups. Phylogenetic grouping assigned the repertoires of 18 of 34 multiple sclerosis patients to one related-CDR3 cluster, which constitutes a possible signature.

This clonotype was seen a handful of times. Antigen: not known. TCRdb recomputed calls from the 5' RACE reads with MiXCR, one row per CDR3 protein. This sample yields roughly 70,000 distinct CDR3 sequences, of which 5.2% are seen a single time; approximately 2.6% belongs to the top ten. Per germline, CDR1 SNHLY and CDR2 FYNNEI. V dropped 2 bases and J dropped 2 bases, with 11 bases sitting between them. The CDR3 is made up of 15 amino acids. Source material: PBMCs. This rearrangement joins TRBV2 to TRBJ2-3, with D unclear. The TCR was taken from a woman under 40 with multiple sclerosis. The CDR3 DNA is TGTGCCAGCAGTGAATATCGTACGGTCACAGATACGCAGTATTTT. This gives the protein CASSEYRTVTDTQYF.